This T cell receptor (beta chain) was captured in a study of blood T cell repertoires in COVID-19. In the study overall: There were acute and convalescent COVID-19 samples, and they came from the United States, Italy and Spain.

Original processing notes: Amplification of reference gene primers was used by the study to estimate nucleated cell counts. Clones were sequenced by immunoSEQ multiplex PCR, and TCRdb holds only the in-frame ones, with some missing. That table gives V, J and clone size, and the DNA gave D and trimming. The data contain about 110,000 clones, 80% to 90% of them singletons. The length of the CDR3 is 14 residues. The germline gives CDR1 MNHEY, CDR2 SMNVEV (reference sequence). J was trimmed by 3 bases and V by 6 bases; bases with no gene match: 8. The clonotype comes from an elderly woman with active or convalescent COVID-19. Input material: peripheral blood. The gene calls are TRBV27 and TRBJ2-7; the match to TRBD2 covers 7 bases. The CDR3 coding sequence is TGTGCCAGCAGCGGACTAGGGACGAACTACGAGCAGTACTTC. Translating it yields CASSGLGTNYEQYF.